This TCR beta chain was obtained from a study of T cell responses to AZD1222 COVID-19 vaccine (dated by TCRdb to the early 2020s). Broadly, across the study: TCR sequencing was performed for over 230 trial participants, of whom around 200 were given two doses of AZD1222 and about 25 were given two doses of MenACWY control vaccine. Trial participants were enrolled by age into 18-55, 56-69 and 70-plus year subgroups, with 148, 28 and 57 TCR-sequenced participants respectively. Here is what the overall study found, with its caveats: The vaccine-associated CD4 TCRs covered the entire spike protein, and the dominant responses fell in regions 160-218 and 743-854. Nearly half of unique spike-specific TCRs reportedly recognized epitopes outside regions mutated in the B.1.351 and B.1.1.7 variants. Most participants were white British and females outnumbered males, and the authors suggested that clonal diversity may have been underestimated. In the small 56-69-year group, the increase in depth fell short of significance, most likely because of low power. After two AZD1222 doses, spike-specific TCR breadth and depth were significantly higher than at day 0 and than in MenACWY recipients. Conclusions about previously exposed vaccinees were limited because only six AZD1222 recipients were SARS-CoV-2 seropositive at baseline. Because no day 14 peak-response samples were available, repertoires were characterized only after the peak T cell response.

The time point label corresponds to: baseline before first vaccination. The sample's treatment or condition, from its label and the paper: meningococcal conjugate vaccine given as trial control. The vaccinee samples were drawn from two UK trials, COV001 and COV002, one of which was a single-blind randomized controlled phase 2/3 trial testing AZD1222 (ChAdOx1 nCoV-19) in healthy adults. For TCRbeta chain sequencing, PBMC samples were collected from trial participants at day 0 and at day 28 after the second dose. The CDR3 regions of human TCRbeta chains were subjected to immunosequencing. The paper's processing steps were these. Repertoire TCRs were matched against a reference library of SARS-CoV-2-specific TCRs generated with the MIRA antigen-specificity platform. Breadth was defined as the fraction of unique TCRs that were SARS-CoV-2-associated, and depth was defined as the fraction of total T cells that were SARS-CoV-2-associated. Using the MIRA data, every spike-specific TCR was mapped to the spike region that the TCR reacted to and assigned to either a CD4 or a CD8 class. Log10-transformed breadth and depth values were compared by one-way ANOVA with Sidak's multiple comparisons tests. TCRdb re-hosts the immuneACCESS table, in-frame sequences only. Its copies lack some clones; in the studies checked, an unresolved V gene accounts for under half of them, and the cause for the rest is not known. Clone size and the V and J calls come from that table; the DNA yielded D and trimming. The sample has some 150,000 clones on record, 90% to 95% of them singletons. The biggest ten clones account for roughly 4.3% of the sample.

Of note for this clone: Its antigen is not yet known. No quality values exist for individual bases; no much larger clone is one base distant.

The receptor comes from an adult in good health. Here the sequenced sample was peripheral blood, taken on day 0 of MenACWY control vaccination.

At the DNA level, the sequence is TGTGCCAGCAGTAAGGGTAGCCAAGAGACCCAGTACTTC. It translates as CASSKGSQETQYF. This chain joins TRBV11-2 to TRBJ2-5, with no reliable assignment of the D segment. Inclusive of the bounding cysteine and phenylalanine, the CDR3 is 13 residues long. Here the CDR3 DNA is all that survives: 39 bases in frame from base 1. V sheds 6 bases and J sheds 1 base, leaving 9 bases between their ends. According to the germline V gene, CDR1 reads SGHAT and CDR2 reads FQNNGV. With the rest looked up from the reference TRBV11-2 and TRBJ2-5 genes rather than sequenced, the full variable domain is EAGVAQSPRYKIIEKRQSVAFWCNPISGHATLYWYQQILGQGPKLLIQFQNNGVVDDSQLPKDRFSAERLKGVDSTLKIQPAKLEDSAVYLCASSKGSQETQYFGPGTRLLVL.